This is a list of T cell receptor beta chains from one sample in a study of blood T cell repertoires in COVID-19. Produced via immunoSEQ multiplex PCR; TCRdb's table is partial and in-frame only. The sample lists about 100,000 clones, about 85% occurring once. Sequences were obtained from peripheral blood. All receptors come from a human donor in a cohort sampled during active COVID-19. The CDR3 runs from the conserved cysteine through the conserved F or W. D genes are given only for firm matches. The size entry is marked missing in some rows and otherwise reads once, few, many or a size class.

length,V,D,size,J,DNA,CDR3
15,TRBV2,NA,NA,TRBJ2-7,TGTGCCAGCAGTGGAAGGACGGCACTGGGGCGCGAGCAGTACTTC,CASSGRTALGREQYF
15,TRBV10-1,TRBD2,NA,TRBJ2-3,TGCGCCAGCAGCGCTGGGACTAGAGCAAGAGATACGCAGTATTTT,CASSAGTRARDTQYF
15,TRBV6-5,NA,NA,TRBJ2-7,TGTGCCACCGACGGAGGGACAGCAAAGAGTTACGAGCAGTACTTC,CATDGGTAKSYEQYF
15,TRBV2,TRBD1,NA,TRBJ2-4,TGTGCCAGCAGTGATGGAGGACAGGGGTTCGACATTCAGTACTTC,CASSDGGQGFDIQYF
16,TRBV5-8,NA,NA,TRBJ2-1,TGTGCCAGCAGCTCCCCCCATCAGGCAGAATACAATGAGCAGTTCTTC,CASSSPHQAEYNEQFF
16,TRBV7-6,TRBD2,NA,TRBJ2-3,TGTGCCAGCAGGAAAACTAGCGGGGGCCTCACAGATACGCAGTATTTT,CASRKTSGGLTDTQYF
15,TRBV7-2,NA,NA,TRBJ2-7,TGTGCCAGCAGCTTCGGACAGCCTTCACGCTACGAGCAGTACTTC,CASSFGQPSRYEQYF
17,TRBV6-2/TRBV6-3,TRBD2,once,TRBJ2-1,TGTGCCAGCAGTTACCGAACCGGGACTAGCGGGAGTAATGAGCAGTTCTTC,CASSYRTGTSGSNEQFF
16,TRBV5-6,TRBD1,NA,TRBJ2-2,TGTGCCAGCAGCACGGACAGGGGGAAGGTCACCGGGGAGCTGTTTTTT,CASSTDRGKVTGELFF
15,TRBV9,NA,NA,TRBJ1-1,TGTGCCAGCAGCGTAGTAGGCCAGGTGAACACTGAAGCTTTCTTT,CASSVVGQVNTEAFF
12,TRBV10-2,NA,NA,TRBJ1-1,TGCGCCAGCAGTGATAAGGGGCATGAAGCTTTCTTT,CASSDKGHEAFF
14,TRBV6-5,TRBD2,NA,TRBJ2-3,TGTGCCAGCAGCATTAGCGGGATCGCTGATACGCAGTATTTT,CASSISGIADTQYF
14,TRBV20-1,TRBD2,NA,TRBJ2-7,TGCAGTGCTAGTACCCCTAGCGGGTCCTACGAGCAGTACTTC,CSASTPSGSYEQYF
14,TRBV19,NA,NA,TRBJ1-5,TGTGCCAGTAGTGGCCTGGGAGGCAATCAGCCCCAGCATTTT,CASSGLGGNQPQHF
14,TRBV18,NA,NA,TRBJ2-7,TGTGCCAGCTCAGAATTACAGAGCTCCTACGAGCAGTACTTC,CASSELQSSYEQYF
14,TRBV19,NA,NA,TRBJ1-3,TGTGCCAGTAGGACAGGAGCCTCTGGAAACACCATATATTTT,CASRTGASGNTIYF
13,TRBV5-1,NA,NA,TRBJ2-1,TGCGCCAGCAGCTTAACGGGAGATAATGAGCAGTTCTTC,CASSLTGDNEQFF
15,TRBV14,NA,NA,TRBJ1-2,TGTGCCAGCAGCCGAGGGACTTATCCTAACTATGGCTACACCTTC,CASSRGTYPNYGYTF
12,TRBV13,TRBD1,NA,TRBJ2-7,TGTGCCAGCAGTGGACAGGGCTTCCGGCAGTACTTC,CASSGQGFRQYF
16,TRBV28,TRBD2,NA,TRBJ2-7,TGTGCCAGCAGTCCCGCGGGGCTAGCGGGGGTAAACGAGCAGTACTTC,CASSPAGLAGVNEQYF
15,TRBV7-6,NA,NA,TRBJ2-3,TGTGCCAGCAGCTTAGGGGGGCTAGTAACAGATACGCAGTATTTT,CASSLGGLVTDTQYF
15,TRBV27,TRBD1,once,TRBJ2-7,TGTGCCAGCAGTTTATCCAGGGGGCGTGGGTCCGAGCAGTACTTC,CASSLSRGRGSEQYF
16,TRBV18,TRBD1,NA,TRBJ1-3,TGTGCCAGCTCACCAGGACAGGGGTTGAGAGGAAACACCATATATTTT,CASSPGQGLRGNTIYF
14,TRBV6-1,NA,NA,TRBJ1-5,TGTGCCAGCAGTGAAGCGAACAGGAATCAGCCCCAGCATTTT,CASSEANRNQPQHF
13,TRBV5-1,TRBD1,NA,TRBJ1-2,TGCGCCAGCAGCTCGGGACAGGCCATCGGCTACACCTTC,CASSSGQAIGYTF
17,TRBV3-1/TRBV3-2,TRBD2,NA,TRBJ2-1,TGTGCCAGCAGCCTCAATTCGGCGGGGGGGGCCGTCAATGAGCAGTTCTTC,CASSLNSAGGAVNEQFF
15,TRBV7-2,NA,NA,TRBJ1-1,TGTGCCAGCAGCGTCTCCCGATTTGGGGCTACTGAAGCTTTCTTT,CASSVSRFGATEAFF
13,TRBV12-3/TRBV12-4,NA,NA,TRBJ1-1,TGTGCCACCAGACTTTCAGGGGACACTGAAGCTTTCTTT,CATRLSGDTEAFF
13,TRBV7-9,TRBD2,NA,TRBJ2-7,TGTGCCAGCAGCCTGACTAGCGGGAGCCGGCAGTACTTC,CASSLTSGSRQYF
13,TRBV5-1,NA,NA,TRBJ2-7,TGCGCCAGCAGCTCAGGAAACAGGGACGAGCAGTACTTC,CASSSGNRDEQYF
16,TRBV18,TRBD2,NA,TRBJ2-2,TGTGCCAGCTCACCAGCGGGGGGGACGAACACCGGGGAGCTGTTTTTT,CASSPAGGTNTGELFF
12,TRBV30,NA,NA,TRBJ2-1,TGTGCCTGGAGTGGGGGAGGTAATGAGCAGTTCTTC,CAWSGGGNEQFF
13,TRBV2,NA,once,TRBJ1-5,TGTGCCAGCAGTGGGGGCTTAGATCAGCCCCAGCATTTT,CASSGGLDQPQHF
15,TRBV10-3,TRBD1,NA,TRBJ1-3,TGTGCCATCAGGACAGGGGGGCACTCTGGAAACACCATATATTTT,CAIRTGGHSGNTIYF
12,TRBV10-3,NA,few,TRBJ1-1,TGTGCCATCAGTACACTGAACACTGAAGCTTTCTTT,CAISTLNTEAFF
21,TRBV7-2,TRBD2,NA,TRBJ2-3,TGTGCCAGCAGCTTAGCCTCCGGTGGACTAGCGGGAGCCCGACGGTCGAGCACGCAGTATTTT,CASSLASGGLAGARRSSTQYF
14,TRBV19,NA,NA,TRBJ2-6,TGTGCCAGTAGTCAAACCGGGGTTAATAGCGTCCTGACTTTC,CASSQTGVNSVLTF
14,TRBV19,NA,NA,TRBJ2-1,TGTGCCAGTGGCGGGGGCCTCTCCTACAATGAGCAGTTCTTC,CASGGGLSYNEQFF
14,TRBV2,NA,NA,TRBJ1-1,TGTGCCAGCAGTCCAGGACTTTTGAACACTGAAGCTTTCTTT,CASSPGLLNTEAFF
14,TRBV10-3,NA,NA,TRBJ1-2,TGTGCCATCAGTGAGTCGGCCGCGGGGGAGGGCTACACCTTC,CAISESAAGEGYTF
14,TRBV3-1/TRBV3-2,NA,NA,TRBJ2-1,TGTGCCAGCAGCTTCACCCCCCAGGCCAATGAGCAGTTCTTC,CASSFTPQANEQFF
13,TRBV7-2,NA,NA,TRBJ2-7,TGTGCCAGCAGCCGATACAGCAACTACGAGCAGTACTTC,CASSRYSNYEQYF
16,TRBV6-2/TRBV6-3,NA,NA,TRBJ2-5,TGTGCCAGCAGTCTCCGAGGTGGAGAACCCCAAGAGACCCAGTACTTC,CASSLRGGEPQETQYF
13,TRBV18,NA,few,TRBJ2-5,TGTGCCAGCTCACCAAGGTTGGAGGAGACCCAGTACTTC,CASSPRLEETQYF
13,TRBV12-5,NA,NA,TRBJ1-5,TGTGCTAGTGACTTAAATAGCAATCAGCCCCAGCATTTT,CASDLNSNQPQHF
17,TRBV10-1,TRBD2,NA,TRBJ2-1,TGCGCCAGCAGTCCCGGTAGGCGGGGGAGCTCCTACAATGAGCAGTTCTTC,CASSPGRRGSSYNEQFF
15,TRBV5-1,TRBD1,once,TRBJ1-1,TGCGCCAGCAGCACCGGACAGGGGCCGTACGCTGAAGCTTTCTTT,CASSTGQGPYAEAFF
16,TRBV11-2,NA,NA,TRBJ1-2,TGTGCCAGCAGCTTAGTGGGGCAGCAGCACAACTATGGCTACACCTTC,CASSLVGQQHNYGYTF
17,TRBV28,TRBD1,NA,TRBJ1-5,TGTGCCAGCACCTCAAGGGGGCAGGCCTATAGCAATCAGCCCCAGCATTTT,CASTSRGQAYSNQPQHF
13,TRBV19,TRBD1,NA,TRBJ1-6,TGTGCCAGTCGCGACAGGGATAATTCACCCCTCCACTTT,CASRDRDNSPLHF
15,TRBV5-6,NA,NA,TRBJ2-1,TGTGCCAGCAGTCCACAGGGAAGCTCCTACAATGAGCAGTTCTTC,CASSPQGSSYNEQFF
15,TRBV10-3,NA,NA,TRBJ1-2,TGTGCCATCAGTGAACGTACAGTCGGGATCCATGGCTACACCTTC,CAISERTVGIHGYTF
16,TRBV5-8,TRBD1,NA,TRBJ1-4,TGTGCCAGCAGCTTTCCGACCGGGACAGGGGTCGAAAAACTGTTTTTT,CASSFPTGTGVEKLFF
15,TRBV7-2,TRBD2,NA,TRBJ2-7,TGTGCCAGCAGCCCACCTCCAGCGGGACGAGCGGAGCAGTACTTC,CASSPPPAGRAEQYF
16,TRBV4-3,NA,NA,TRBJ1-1,TGCGCCAGCAGCCAAGACCCACAGGTCATGAACACTGAAGCTTTCTTT,CASSQDPQVMNTEAFF